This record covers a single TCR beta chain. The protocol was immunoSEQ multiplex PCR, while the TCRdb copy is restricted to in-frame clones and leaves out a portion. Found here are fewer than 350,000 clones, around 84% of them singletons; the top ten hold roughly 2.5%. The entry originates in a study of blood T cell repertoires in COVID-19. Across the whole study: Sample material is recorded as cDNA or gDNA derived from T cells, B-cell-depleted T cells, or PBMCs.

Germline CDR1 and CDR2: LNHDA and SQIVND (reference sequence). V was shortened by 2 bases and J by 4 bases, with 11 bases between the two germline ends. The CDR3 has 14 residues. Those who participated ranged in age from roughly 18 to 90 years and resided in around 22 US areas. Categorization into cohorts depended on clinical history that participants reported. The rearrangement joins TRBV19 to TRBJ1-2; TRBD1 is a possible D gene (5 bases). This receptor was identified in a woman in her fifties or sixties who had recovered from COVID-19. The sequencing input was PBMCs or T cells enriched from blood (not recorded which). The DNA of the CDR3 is TGTGCCAGTAGTATATCGGGGGTCGGCTATGGCTACACCTTC. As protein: CASSISGVGYGYTF.